These T cell receptor beta chains were read from a single sample in a study of cytomegalovirus exposure and HLA in healthy donors. Data came from immunoSEQ multiplex PCR; TCRdb stores just in-frame clones and leaves some out. This table has roughly 150,000 clones, over 8% appearing once. Sequenced: PBMCs. These receptors were taken from a male donor in good health and CMV-seronegative. Each CDR3 is given with its conserved first and last residue. The D gene is left open where the match is weak. The size entry is marked missing in some rows and otherwise reads once, few, many or a size class.

TRBJ2-3 | TRBV19 | TRBD1 | NA | TGTGCCAGTAGTATTGACGGGACAGGGGTTAAGTATTTT | CASSIDGTGVKYF
TRBJ2-7 | TRBV7-9 | NA | few | TGTGCCAGCAGCTTCGTGAGGACCTACGAGCAGTACTTC | CASSFVRTYEQYF
TRBJ1-1 | TRBV19 | TRBD1 | NA | TGTGCCAGTAGTGCCCGGGACAGGGTCACTGAAGCTTTCTTT | CASSARDRVTEAFF
TRBJ1-2 | TRBV30 | NA | few | TGTGCCTGGAGTGATGGTGGTGGAGTCTATGGCTACACCTTC | CAWSDGGGVYGYTF
TRBJ2-2 | TRBV28 | NA | few | TGTGCCAGCAGCTGGACAGTAACCGGGGAGCTGTTTTTT | CASSWTVTGELFF
TRBJ2-2 | TRBV29-1 | TRBD1 | NA | TGCAGCGTGTTTGCCGGGACAGATTACACCGGGGAGCTGTTTTTT | CSVFAGTDYTGELFF
TRBJ1-5 | TRBV5-4 | NA | few | TGTGCCAGCAGCTTGGCGGGCAGGGGTCAGCCCCAGCATTTT | CASSLAGRGQPQHF
TRBJ1-3 | TRBV5-4 | NA | NA | TGTGCCAGCAGCGCCTCGGCGGGCGGAAACACCATATATTTT | CASSASAGGNTIYF
TRBJ1-1 | TRBV10-3 | NA | NA | TGTGCCACAAAGAACACTGAAGCTTTCTTT | CATKNTEAFF
TRBJ2-1 | TRBV7-9 | NA | NA | TGTGCCAGCAGCTTAACGAGGACGAAGGGGGATGAGCAGTTCTTC | CASSLTRTKGDEQFF
TRBJ2-7 | TRBV18 | TRBD2 | few | TGTGCCAGCTCACCGGCGGGGGTTGGACTAGCGGGAGGTTCGCCCTACGAGCAGTACTTC | CASSPAGVGLAGGSPYEQYF
TRBJ2-4 | TRBV5-4 | NA | NA | TGTGCCAGCAGCCCGGAGAGGGCGGGGGCCAAAAACATTCAGTACTTC | CASSPERAGAKNIQYF
TRBJ2-7 | TRBV2 | NA | NA | TGTGCCAGCAGCCAAGCCGGGGGGCTGAGGTACGAGCAGTACTTC | CASSQAGGLRYEQYF
TRBJ1-1 | TRBV11-2 | NA | NA | TGTGCCAGCAGCTTAGCCGCTACGGGATACAACGGGGCTGAAGCTTTCTTT | CASSLAATGYNGAEAFF
TRBJ1-1 | TRBV7-2 | NA | NA | TGTGCCAGCAGCCTGATGGGCGAGGGGAACACTGAAGCTTTCTTT | CASSLMGEGNTEAFF
TRBJ2-7 | TRBV7-3 | TRBD1 | NA | TGTGCCAGCAGCTCCGGGACAGCGTCAAGAATTACCTACGAGCAGTACTTC | CASSSGTASRITYEQYF
TRBJ1-1 | TRBV4-1 | NA | few | TGCGCCAGCAGCCCTCTTGGGGAGGGGACTGAAGCTTTCTTT | CASSPLGEGTEAFF
TRBJ2-1 | TRBV30 | NA | few | TGTGCCTGGAGCGGGTTAGGAACCTACAATGAGCAGTTCTTC | CAWSGLGTYNEQFF
TRBJ1-2 | TRBV2 | TRBD1 | few | TGTGCCAGCATTAGAGACAGGGCAGACTATGGCTACACCTTC | CASIRDRADYGYTF
TRBJ2-2 | TRBV7-2 | NA | few | TGTGCCAGCAGCTTAGGCGCCGGGGAGCTGTTTTTT | CASSLGAGELFF
TRBJ1-1 | TRBV7-9 | NA | few | TGTGCCAGCTCCCTAGGGGTCGGAAGAATGAACACTGAAGCTTTCTTT | CASSLGVGRMNTEAFF
TRBJ1-6 | TRBV28 | NA | NA | TGTGCCAGCAGTACCCAAGGTTGGGGAGGAAGCCCCAAAGCCTCTAGTAATTCACCCCTCCACTTT | CASSTQGWGGSPKASSNSPLHF